This TCR beta chain is from a study of cytotoxic CD8 clonotypes in ibrutinib-treated CLL. Looking at the study overall: The authors obtained response samples at a median of roughly twelve months of treatment, range 6 to 36. Mean yields were approximately 260,000 productive templates and about 94,000 productive rearrangements per sample. Study results and limitations: Sustained-remission patients were sampled at one set of times and progressing patients at different ones.

TCRdb's table, derived via immunoSEQ multiplex PCR, lists solely in-frame clones and lacks some. The table lists approximately 150,000 clones, approximately 80% of them singletons. As regards this clone: Its cognate antigen is unknown.

This receptor was identified in a human donor with chronic lymphocytic leukemia. This specimen consisted of PBMCs, obtained after 24 months of ibrutinib treatment.

The CDR3: CASSFSGTDYEQYF. The DNA for the CDR3 is TGTGCCAGCAGTTTTTCCGGGACGGACTACGAGCAGTACTTC. V is TRBV5-5 and J is TRBJ2-7; possibly TRBD1 or TRBD2 for D (5 bases each). The CDR3 is made up of 14 amino acids. Germline V CDR1 and CDR2: SGHKS, YYEKEE (reference sequence). V was clipped by 5 bases and J by 3 bases, with 15 bases between them.